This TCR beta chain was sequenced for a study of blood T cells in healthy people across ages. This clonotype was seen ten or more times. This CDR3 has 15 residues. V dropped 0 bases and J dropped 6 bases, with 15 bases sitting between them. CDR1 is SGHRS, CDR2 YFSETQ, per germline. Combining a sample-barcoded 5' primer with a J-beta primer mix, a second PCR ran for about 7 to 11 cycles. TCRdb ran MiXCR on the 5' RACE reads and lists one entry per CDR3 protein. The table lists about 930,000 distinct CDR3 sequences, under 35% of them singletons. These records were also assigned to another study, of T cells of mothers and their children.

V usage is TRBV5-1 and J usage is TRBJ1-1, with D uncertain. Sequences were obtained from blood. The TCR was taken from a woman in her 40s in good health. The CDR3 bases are TGCGCCAGCAGCTTGGCCGGCGGTAGGTTGGCTGAAGCTTTCTTT. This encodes CASSLAGGRLAEAFF.